This T cell receptor beta chain was captured by sequencing in a study of blood T cells in healthy people across ages. Then a second PCR, running roughly 7 to 11 cycles, was carried out with a sample-barcoded 5' primer and a J-beta primer mix. One entry per CDR3 protein results from TCRdb running MiXCR on the 5' RACE reads. The sample carries 1.5 million to 2 million distinct CDR3 sequences, 30% to 40% recorded once. The CDR3 length is 15 residues. Trimming pared 5 bases from V and 2 bases from J, leaving 14 bases between. Germline CDR1 and CDR2: SGHTA and FQGNSA. The receptor's source is a human donor in good health. The chain carries TRBV7-2 and TRBJ2-3; possibly TRBD2 for D (6 bases). The sequenced material came from blood. Here the CDR3 DNA reads TGTGCCAGCAGCCACCTAGGGGAGGACACAGATACGCAGTATTTT. Translating gives CASSHLGEDTDTQYF.